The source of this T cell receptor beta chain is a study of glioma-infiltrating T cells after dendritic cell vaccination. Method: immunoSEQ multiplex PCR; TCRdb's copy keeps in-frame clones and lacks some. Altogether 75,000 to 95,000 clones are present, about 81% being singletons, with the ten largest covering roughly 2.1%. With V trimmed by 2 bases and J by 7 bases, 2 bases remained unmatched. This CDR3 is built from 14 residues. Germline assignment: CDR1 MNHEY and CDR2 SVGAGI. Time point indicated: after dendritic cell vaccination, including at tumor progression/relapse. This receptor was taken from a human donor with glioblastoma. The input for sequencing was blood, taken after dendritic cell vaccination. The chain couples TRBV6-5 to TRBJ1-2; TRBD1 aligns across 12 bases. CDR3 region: CASSYGTGGTGYTF. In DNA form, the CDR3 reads TGTGCCAGCAGTTACGGGACAGGGGGCACTGGCTACACCTTC.